The clone carrying this T cell receptor beta chain was observed at least ten times. Its antigen remains unknown. Template switching added a universal primer site; cDNA carried unique molecular identifiers. TCRdb re-called the 5' RACE reads through MiXCR, storing one row per CDR3 protein. The sample includes around 570,000 distinct CDR3 sequences, 9.6% of them seen just once. Donors were all healthy Caucasians. These data belong to a study of identical twins. Study-wide results and caveats: Cord blood beta clonotypes that were abundant carried fewer insertions, and memory repertoires showed no such trend.

The length of the CDR3 is 13 residues. From germline, CDR1 is LGHNA and CDR2 YNFKEQ. The V gene lost 0 bases and the J gene lost 6 bases, with 8 bases spanning the gap. The same sample was also used in a study of yellow fever vaccine responses in identical twins.

This chain uses TRBV4-2 with TRBJ1-2; D gene ambiguous. The sequence came from a young woman in good health. Sequenced input: PBMCs. CDR3 in DNA: TGTGCCAGCAGCCAAGAATTAGGGAATGGCTACACCTTC. Protein: CASSQELGNGYTF.